These 13 T cell receptor beta chains were all obtained from the same sample, sequenced in a study of blood T cell repertoires in COVID-19. TCRdb keeps only in-frame clones here, not all; method: immunoSEQ multiplex PCR. The table records around 130,000 clones, about 85% of them present only once. The sample comprised peripheral blood. These receptors originate from a man aged 35 to 55 with active or convalescent COVID-19.

The chain joins TRBV5-1 to TRBJ1-5; D gene unclear. The CDR3 contains 15 residues. Germline lookup yields CDR1 SGHRS and CDR2 YFSETQ. V lost 4 bases to trimming and J lost 3 bases, with 14 bases between them. The CDR3, as DNA: TGCGCCAGCAGCCCGGGAACCACCGACAATCAGCCCCAGCATTTT. Translated, it gives CASSPGTTDNQPQHF.

The CDR3 DNA is TGTGCCAGCAGTGAGGGACTCTACGAGCAGTACTTC. Amino acid sequence: CASSEGLYEQYF. J is TRBJ2-7 and V is TRBV6-1, with a weak D call TRBD2 (6 bases). Trimming took off 3 bases at V and 3 bases at J, with 6 bases between the two ends. The V gene's germline CDR1 is MNHNS and CDR2 SASEGT. This CDR3 is built from 12 residues.

The chain links TRBV4-2 to TRBJ1-1, with TRBD1 matching 7 bases. The germline CDR1 and CDR2 sequences are LGHNA and YNFKEQ. The ends lost 0 bases at V and 0 bases at J; junction bases unmatched: 1. This CDR3 is built from 15 residues. CDR3 sequence: CASSQETGVNTEAFF. The CDR3 DNA follows: TGTGCCAGCAGCCAAGAAACAGGGGTGAACACTGAAGCTTTCTTT.

The CDR3 sequence: CASSKRTGAEETQYF. Written as DNA, the CDR3 is TGTGCCAGCTCAAAAAGGACAGGGGCAGAGGAGACCCAGTACTTC. The chain uses TRBV18 and TRBJ2-5; 9 nucleotides line up with TRBD1. CDR3 length: 15 amino acids. The V gene's germline CDR1 is KGHSH and CDR2 LQKENI. The V gene end was trimmed by 5 bases and the J gene end by 5 bases; junction bases not matched to a gene: 9.

The rearrangement links TRBV5-4 to TRBJ1-6; 9 bases align to TRBD1. The CDR3 has 15 amino acids. The germline CDR1 and CDR2 sequences are SGHNT and YYREEE (reference sequence). V was pared by 0 bases and J by 10 bases, with 5 bases of the junction left unmatched. The CDR3 sequence is CASSLGRTGDSPLHF. The CDR3 DNA reads TGTGCCAGCAGCTTGGGAAGGACAGGGGACTCACCCCTCCACTTT.

This clone has more than one count but fewer than ten. The chain employs TRBV5-6 and TRBJ2-3; 9 positions match TRBD1. The ends lost 6 bases at V and 3 bases at J; junction bases unmatched: 14. CDR3 length: 17 amino acids. Germline V gene lookup returns CDR1 SGHDT and CDR2 YYEEEE. CDR3 nucleotides: TGTGCCAGCACCCCCGGGGGAAGACAGGGGGGGACAGATACGCAGTATTTT. It is translated as CASTPGGRQGGTDTQYF. Complete variable domain (other parts from reference TRBV5-6 and TRBJ2-3): DAGVTQSPTHLIKTRGQQVTLRCSPKSGHDTVSWYQQALGQGPQFIFQYYEEEERQRGNFPDRFSGHQFPNYSSELNVNALLLGDSALYLCASTPGGRQGGTDTQYFGPGTRLTVL.

CDR3 sequence reads: CASSPDWSSYNEQFF. CDR3 coding DNA: TGTGCCAGCAGCCCCGACTGGAGCTCCTACAATGAGCAGTTCTTC. This chain uses TRBV3-1 (or the pseudogene TRBV3-2) with TRBJ2-1; D ambiguous. The germline V gene encodes CDR1 LGHDT and CDR2 YNNKEL (reference sequence). The CDR3 length is 15 residues. V lost 4 bases and J lost 0, with 10 bases in between.

The chain carries TRBV7-2 and TRBJ2-2; D perhaps matches TRBD1 (5 bases). Looked up from germline, CDR1 is SGHTA and CDR2 is FQGNSA. The CDR3 runs 15 residues. Trimming pared 5 bases from V and 1 base from J, leaving 11 bases between. CDR3 DNA: TGTGCCAGCAGCCATACGACAGTGAACACCGGGGAGCTGTTTTTT. The encoded protein is CASSHTTVNTGELFF.

This chain joins TRBV12-3 or TRBV12-4 and TRBJ1-2; 8 bases fit TRBD1. Trimming at V came to 6 bases and at J to 6 bases, leaving 6 bases not matched to a gene. There are 13 residues in the CDR3. The CDR3 protein is CASRSTGADGYTF. CDR3 bases: TGTGCCAGCAGGTCGACAGGGGCCGATGGCTACACCTTC.

The genes are TRBV30 and TRBJ1-2, with TRBD1 as a possible D gene (5 bases). V dropped 5 bases and J dropped 2 bases, with 9 bases sitting between them. The CDR3 is made up of 12 amino acids. Looked up from germline, CDR1 is GTSNPN and CDR2 is SVGIG (reference sequence). CDR3 region: CAWSGGNYGYTF. The CDR3 region has the DNA TGTGCCTGGTCCGGGGGGAACTATGGCTACACCTTC.

The genes are TRBV4-1 and TRBJ2-1, with D tentatively TRBD2 (6 bases). The CDR3 runs to 14 residues. Germline V lookup: CDR1 MGHRA, CDR2 YSYEKL. V was pared by 3 bases and J by 9 bases, with 15 bases between. The CDR3 region is CASSHKGGEGEQFF. DNA for the CDR3: TGCGCCAGCAGCCATAAAGGAGGGGAAGGTGAGCAGTTCTTC.

This rearrangement joins TRBV15 to TRBJ1-6, with TRBD1 identical over 7 bases. The V and J ends lost 4 bases and 7 bases, in that order; junction bases with no gene match: 4. Germline V gene lookup returns CDR1 LNHNV and CDR2 YYDKDF (reference sequence). This CDR3 comprises 14 residues. Written as DNA, the CDR3 is TGTGCCACCAGCAAAGGGGGCTGGAATTCACCCCTCCACTTT. It codes for CATSKGGWNSPLHF.

The rearrangement uses TRBV10-3 and TRBJ1-3, with D possibly matching TRBD1 (6 bases). The CDR3 runs to 12 residues. V lost 10 bases, J lost 6 bases, and 13 bases lay in between. Germline values: CDR1 ENHRY, CDR2 SYGVKD. DNA for the CDR3: TGTGCCACCTCGGACAGCGAAAACACCATATATTTT. It encodes CATSDSENTIYF.